The clone carrying this TCR beta chain was seen a single time. The participants were between about 18 and 95 years old and came from some 23 US areas. The record originates from a study of blood T cell repertoires in COVID-19. Study details: Material from acute and convalescent COVID-19 was sourced from the United States, Italy and Spain.

Source study methods: Cell counts per sample came from amplifying reference gene primers. Sequencing used immunoSEQ multiplex PCR; TCRdb keeps in-frame clones, though not all of them. Clone size and the V and J calls come from that table; the DNA yielded D and trimming. The sample consists of approximately 240,000 clones, about four fifths of them appearing once. The length of the CDR3 is 14 residues. Germline values: CDR1 SNHLY, CDR2 FYNNEI. With V trimmed by 7 bases and J by 4 bases, 7 bases remained unmatched. This TCR came from a woman between 35 and 50 years old with acute COVID-19. The chain uses TRBV2 and TRBJ2-5, with 9 bases that match TRBD2. The sequenced sample was PBMCs or T cells enriched from blood (not recorded which). The CDR3 region has the DNA TGTGCCAGCAAACCTAGCGGGGTTGTAGAGACCCAGTACTTC. Its translation is CASKPSGVVETQYF.